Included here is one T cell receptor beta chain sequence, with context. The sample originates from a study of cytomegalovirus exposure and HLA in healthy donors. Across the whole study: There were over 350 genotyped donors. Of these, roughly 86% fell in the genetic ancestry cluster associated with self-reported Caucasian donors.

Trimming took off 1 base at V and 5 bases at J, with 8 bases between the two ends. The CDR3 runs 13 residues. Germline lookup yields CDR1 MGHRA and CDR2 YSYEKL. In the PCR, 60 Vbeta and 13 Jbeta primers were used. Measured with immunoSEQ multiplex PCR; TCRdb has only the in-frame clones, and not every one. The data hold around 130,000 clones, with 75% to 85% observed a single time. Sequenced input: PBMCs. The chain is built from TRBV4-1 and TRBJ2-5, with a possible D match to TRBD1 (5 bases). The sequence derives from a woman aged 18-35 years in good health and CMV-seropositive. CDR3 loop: CASSQAGRETQYF. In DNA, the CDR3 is TGCGCCAGCAGCCAAGCAGGGCGGGAGACCCAGTACTTC.